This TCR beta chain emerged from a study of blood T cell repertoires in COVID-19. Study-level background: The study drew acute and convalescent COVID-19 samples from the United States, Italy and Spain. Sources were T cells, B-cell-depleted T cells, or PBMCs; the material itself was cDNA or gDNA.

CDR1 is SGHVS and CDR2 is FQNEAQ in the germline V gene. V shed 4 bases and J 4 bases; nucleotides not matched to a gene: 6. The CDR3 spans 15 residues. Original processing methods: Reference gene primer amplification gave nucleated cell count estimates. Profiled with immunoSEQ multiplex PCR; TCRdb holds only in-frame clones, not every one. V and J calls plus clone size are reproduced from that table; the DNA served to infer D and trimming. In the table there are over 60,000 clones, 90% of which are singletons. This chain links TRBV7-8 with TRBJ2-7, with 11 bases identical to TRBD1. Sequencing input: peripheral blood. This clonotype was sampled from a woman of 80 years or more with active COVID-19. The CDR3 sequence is CASSSRDRGKYEQYF. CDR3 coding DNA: TGTGCCAGCAGCTCCCGGGACAGGGGGAAGTACGAGCAGTACTTC.